This T cell receptor (beta chain) emerged from a study of blood T cell repertoires in COVID-19. Study details: Researchers got acute and convalescent COVID-19 samples from the United States, Italy and Spain.

Participants' reported clinical history set cohort assignment. Recovered status in Cohort 3 required two negative PCRs, clearance, or symptom resolution. Germline-derived CDR1 and CDR2 are ENHRY and SYGVKD. The CDR3 has 16 amino acids. V lost 2 bases to trimming and J lost 1 base, with 11 bases between them. Repertoires were generated with immunoSEQ multiplex PCR, while TCRdb's copy carries only in-frame clones and drops some. The table lists 280,000 or so clones, 75% to 90% of them singletons. Sequencing was carried out using PBMCs or T cells enriched from blood (not recorded which). The receptor was isolated from a young man who had recovered from COVID-19. V usage is TRBV10-3 and J usage is TRBJ1-4, with D perhaps matching TRBD1 (6 bases). The CDR3: CAISEKLGGTNEKLFF. For the CDR3, the DNA is TGTGCCATCAGTGAGAAGTTAGGGGGAACTAATGAAAAACTGTTTTTT.